This is a list of T cell receptor beta chains from one sample in a study of immune evolution from preneoplasia to lung adenocarcinoma. Here immunoSEQ multiplex PCR was the method, and the copy in TCRdb shows in-frame clones only, minus some. The data hold 9,500 to 10,000 clones, with about three quarters observed a single time. The sequencing input was FFPE minimally invasive lung adenocarcinoma tissue. The receptors originated from a person between 65 and 80 years old with lung adenocarcinoma. Some clones in this sample may be carry-over from other donors' samples. The CDR3 runs from the conserved cysteine through the conserved F or W. D genes are given only for firm matches. Clone sizes are given selectively: once, few, many, or a class where the clone is expanded.

cdr3_aa cdr3_nt clone_size j_call v_call d_call
CASSLFREETQYF TGTGCCAGCAGCTTGTTCCGGGAGGAGACCCAGTACTTC few TRBJ2-5 TRBV5-6 NA
CASSPSGSADTQYF TGTGCCAGTAGCCCGAGCGGGAGTGCCGATACGCAGTATTTT NA TRBJ2-3 TRBV19 TRBD2
CASSLARQGSSGSLEQYF TGTGCCAGCAGCTTAGCCCGACAGGGTTCTTCTGGGAGTCTCGAGCAGTACTTC few TRBJ2-7 TRBV7-9 TRBD1
CASSLGQGGYEQYF TGTGCCAGTAGCCTGGGACAGGGAGGTTACGAGCAGTACTTC NA TRBJ2-7 TRBV19 TRBD1
CASSLAHRGGGYGYTF TGTGCCAGCAGCTTAGCCCACCGGGGGGGCGGCTATGGCTACACCTTC NA TRBJ1-2 TRBV7-2 NA
CASSLRQGGNEKLFF TGTGCCAGCAGCCTTCGGCAGGGAGGTAATGAAAAACTGTTTTTT NA TRBJ1-4 TRBV13 NA
CASAQDWDSNQPQHF TGTGCCAGCGCACAGGACTGGGATAGCAATCAGCCCCAGCATTTT NA TRBJ1-5 TRBV6-1 NA
CASSHDRSRSYTQYF TGTGCCAGCAGCCATGATCGGTCCAGGAGCTATACGCAGTATTTT NA TRBJ2-3 TRBV7-9 NA
CASSASGAREQYF TGTGCCAGCAGCGCCTCAGGGGCGAGGGAGCAGTACTTC few TRBJ2-7 TRBV5-5 NA
CAWSDTGQGEVEQYF TGTGCCTGGAGTGACACGGGACAGGGAGAGGTCGAGCAGTACTTC once TRBJ2-7 TRBV30 TRBD1
CATLLGYGDTIYF TGTGCCACCCTCCTGGGGTACGGGGACACCATATATTTT NA TRBJ1-3 TRBV2 NA
CASSLSTGFNQPQHF TGTGCCAGCAGCTTATCGACAGGTTTCAATCAGCCCCAGCATTTT few TRBJ1-5 TRBV7-6 NA
CASSIAPQGGEQYF TGTGCCAGTAGTATAGCCCCCCAGGGTGGCGAGCAGTACTTC NA TRBJ2-7 TRBV19 NA
CASSPSTGYYTEAFF TGTGCCAGCAGTCCCTCAACAGGGTACTACACTGAAGCTTTCTTT NA TRBJ1-1 TRBV28 NA
CASSLDSVYAFF TGTGCCAGCAGCTTAGACAGCGTGTATGCTTTCTTT NA TRBJ1-1 TRBV7-9 NA
CASSLSGQGTYEQYF TGTGCCAGCAGTTTGTCGGGACAGGGGACCTACGAGCAGTACTTC NA TRBJ2-7 TRBV28 TRBD1
CASSQGEASGRLSTDTQYF TGTGCCAGCAGCCAAGGAGAGGCTAGCGGCAGACTTAGCACAGATACGCAGTATTTT NA TRBJ2-3 TRBV4-2 TRBD2
CASSGPAEGTEAFF TGCGCCAGCAGCGGCCCCGCGGAGGGGACTGAAGCTTTCTTT few TRBJ1-1 TRBV5-1 NA
CASSLGASGYEQYF TGTGCCAGCAGCTTAGGCGCTAGCGGGTACGAGCAGTACTTC few TRBJ2-7 TRBV11-2 TRBD2
CASGGGTDTQYF TGCGCCAGCGGCGGGGGCACAGATACGCAGTATTTT NA TRBJ2-3 TRBV5-1 NA
CASRSMNTEAFF TGTGCCAGCAGATCCATGAACACTGAAGCTTTCTTT NA TRBJ1-1 TRBV6-5 NA
CASSIGGPGYEQYF TGTGCCAGTAGTATAGGGGGGCCGGGGTACGAGCAGTACTTC NA TRBJ2-7 TRBV19 NA
CSFWTSGATDTQYF TGCAGCTTTTGGACTAGCGGGGCCACAGATACGCAGTATTTT NA TRBJ2-3 TRBV29-1 TRBD2
CASTVRAAYGYTF TGTGCCAGCACCGTCAGGGCGGCCTATGGCTACACCTTC few TRBJ1-2 TRBV28 NA
CASTGLEGGASGYTF TGCGCCAGCACCGGGCTGGAAGGGGGCGCGAGTGGCTACACCTTC NA TRBJ1-2 TRBV5-1 TRBD1
CASSFDAGELREQYF TGTGCCAGCAGTTTTGACGCAGGGGAGCTTCGCGAGCAGTACTTC NA TRBJ2-7 TRBV28 NA
CASSFRQGKAFF TGTGCCAGCAGTTTTAGACAGGGGAAAGCTTTCTTT NA TRBJ1-1 TRBV28 TRBD1
CASSVMSGETQYF TGTGCCAGCAGCGTAATGTCCGGGGAGACCCAGTACTTC NA TRBJ2-5 TRBV9 NA
CASSMSGYSQPQHF TGTGCCAGTAGTATGTCAGGGTACAGTCAGCCCCAGCATTTT NA TRBJ1-5 TRBV19 NA
CASTASAGEGYEQYF TGTGCCAGCACCGCCAGCGCGGGAGAGGGCTACGAGCAGTACTTC NA TRBJ2-7 TRBV6-1 TRBD2
CASSDPDTQYF TGTGCCAGCAGTGACCCAGATACGCAGTATTTT NA TRBJ2-3 TRBV6-1 NA
CASSPRDRGFTGELFF TGTGCCAGCAGCCCACGGGACAGGGGGTTTACCGGGGAGCTGTTTTTT NA TRBJ2-2 TRBV7-2 TRBD1
CASSLVAYNEQFF TGTGCCAGCAGCTTAGTCGCCTACAATGAGCAGTTCTTC NA TRBJ2-1 TRBV7-3 NA
CASSQQLSGRSYEQYF TGCGCCAGCAGTCAACAACTTAGCGGTCGATCTTACGAGCAGTACTTC NA TRBJ2-7 TRBV23-1 NA
CASDLAERTDTQYF TGTGCCAGCGACTTAGCGGAACGCACAGATACGCAGTATTTT few TRBJ2-3 TRBV7-9 NA
CASSEDRGYSPLHF TGTGCCAGCAGTGAAGACAGGGGTTATTCACCCCTCCACTTT NA TRBJ1-6 TRBV28 TRBD1
CASSISIKGHGEQFF TGTGCCAGCAGTATATCAATAAAGGGACATGGAGAGCAGTTCTTC NA TRBJ2-1 TRBV28 NA
CASSVRDGIEAFF TGTGCCAGCAGCGTCCGGGACGGTATTGAAGCTTTCTTT NA TRBJ1-1 TRBV9 NA
CASSLGGRSGYEQYF TGTGCCAGCAGCTTGGGCGGGAGGTCGGGTTACGAGCAGTACTTC NA TRBJ2-7 TRBV5-4 TRBD2
CASSSGTAKSEQYF TGTGCCAGCAGCTCCGGGACGGCAAAATCCGAGCAGTACTTC NA TRBJ2-7 TRBV27 NA
CASSRSSGGPPAGEQYF TGTGCCAGCAGCAGGTCTAGCGGGGGCCCTCCCGCGGGGGAGCAGTACTTC large TRBJ2-7 TRBV27 TRBD2
CAISETGTGNTIYF TGTGCCATCAGTGAGACAGGGACTGGAAACACCATATATTTT once TRBJ1-3 TRBV10-3 NA
CASSFGETGYTF TGTGCCAGCAGCTTCGGAGAAACGGGCTACACCTTC NA TRBJ1-2 TRBV7-9 NA
CASSGPFYEQYF TGTGCCAGTAGCGGGCCCTTCTACGAGCAGTACTTC NA TRBJ2-7 TRBV19 NA
CASSLVAVLYNEQFF TGTGCCAGCAGCTTAGTAGCGGTGCTATACAATGAGCAGTTCTTC NA TRBJ2-1 TRBV11-2 NA
CASSTGTGKGRTLSIQYF TGTGCCAGTAGCACCGGGACAGGGAAAGGAAGGACTTTGAGCATTCAGTACTTC NA TRBJ2-4 TRBV19 TRBD1
CASSGGTSVGWGETQYF TGTGCCAGCAGCGGGGGGACTAGCGTCGGTTGGGGAGAGACCCAGTACTTC few TRBJ2-5 TRBV5-8 TRBD2
CASSVESSGANVLTF TGTGCCAGCAGCGTAGAGAGCTCTGGGGCCAACGTCCTGACTTTC NA TRBJ2-6 TRBV9 NA
CASSAQPGTSFTQYF TGTGCCAGCAGCGCCCAACCCGGGACTAGCTTTACGCAGTATTTT NA TRBJ2-3 TRBV7-3 TRBD2